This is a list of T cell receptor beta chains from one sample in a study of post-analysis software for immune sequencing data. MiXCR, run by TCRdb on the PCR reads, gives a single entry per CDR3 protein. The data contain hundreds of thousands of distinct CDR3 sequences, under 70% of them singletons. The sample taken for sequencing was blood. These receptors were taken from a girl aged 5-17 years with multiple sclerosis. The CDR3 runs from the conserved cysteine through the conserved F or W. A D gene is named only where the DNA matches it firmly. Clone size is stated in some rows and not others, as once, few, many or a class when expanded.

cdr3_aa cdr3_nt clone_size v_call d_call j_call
CASSLIWGHEQFF TGTGCCAGCAGCTTAATCTGGGGCCATGAGCAGTTCTTC once TRBV7-3 - TRBJ2-1
CASSLTAGDYNEQFF TGCGCCAGCAGCTTGACAGCGGGGGACTACAATGAGCAGTTCTTC - TRBV5-1 TRBD2 TRBJ2-1
CSARDIGRARTYNEQFF TGCAGTGCTAGAGATATCGGGCGGGCCAGGACCTACAATGAGCAGTTCTTC - TRBV20-1 - TRBJ2-1
CASSLEVGWRSGANVLTF TGTGCCAGCAGCTTAGAGGTGGGCTGGAGATCTGGGGCCAACGTCCTGACTTTC - TRBV7-2 - TRBJ2-6
CSVVRLDGYNEQFF TGCAGCGTAGTCCGACTAGACGGCTACAATGAGCAGTTCTTC - TRBV29-1 - TRBJ2-1
CASSWGQLLNTEAFF TGTGCCAGCAGTTGGGGCCAACTACTGAACACTGAAGCTTTCTTT - TRBV2 - TRBJ1-1
CASSATGDFWDEQFF TGTGCCAGCAGCGCGACAGGGGACTTTTGGGATGAGCAGTTCTTC - TRBV9 TRBD1 TRBJ2-1
CASSLGPPTGLANYGYTF TGTGCCAGCAGCTTAGGCCCTCCGACAGGGCTTGCTAACTATGGCTACACCTTC - TRBV7-6 TRBD1 TRBJ1-2
CASSFRPRTYEQYF TGCGCCAGCAGCTTTCGACCCCGAACCTACGAGCAGTACTTC few TRBV5-1 - TRBJ2-7
CASSLLGVGANVLTF TGTGCCAGCAGCCTCCTGGGGGTAGGGGCCAACGTCCTGACTTTC once TRBV5-5 - TRBJ2-6
CSSTGGESGYTF TGCAGCTCAACCGGGGGGGAATCTGGCTACACCTTC - TRBV29-1 - TRBJ1-2
CASRAGYNSPLHF TGTGCCAGCCGTGCGGGTTATAATTCACCCCTCCACTTT - TRBV25-1 - TRBJ1-6
CVSSLVVTSLSYEQYF TGCGTCAGCAGCTTGGTCGTGACTAGTCTGTCCTACGAGCAGTACTTC - TRBV5-1 - TRBJ2-7
CASSLEASLTDTQYF TGTGCCAGCAGCTTAGAGGCTAGCCTCACAGATACGCAGTATTTT - TRBV7-8 - TRBJ2-3
CSASGGRRSYNEQFF TGCAGTGCTAGCGGCGGGAGGAGGTCCTACAATGAGCAGTTCTTC few TRBV20-1 TRBD2 TRBJ2-1
CASSLGGIGVYGYTF TGTGCCAGCAGTTTGGGAGGGATCGGGGTCTATGGCTACACCTTC - TRBV12-3/TRBV12-4 - TRBJ1-2
CSVLPRGGGDTQYF TGCAGCGTTCTCCCCCGGGGGGGAGGTGATACGCAGTATTTT - TRBV29-1 TRBD2 TRBJ2-3
CASSTGTSGRVETQYF TGTGCCAGCAGCACCGGGACTAGCGGGAGGGTGGAGACCCAGTACTTC - TRBV11-2 TRBD2 TRBJ2-5
CASRAEEYTQYF TGTGCCAGCAGAGCGGAAGAGTATACGCAGTATTTT - TRBV2 - TRBJ2-3
CSAPGRTNTEAFF TGCAGTGCTCCAGGACGGACGAACACTGAAGCTTTCTTT few TRBV20-1 - TRBJ1-1
CASSYEGTDTDTQYF TGTGCCAGCAGTTACGAGGGGACAGACACAGATACGCAGTATTTT - TRBV6-6 TRBD1 TRBJ2-3
CASSLWRANEQFF TGTGCCAGCAGCTTATGGAGGGCGAATGAGCAGTTCTTC - TRBV7-2 - TRBJ2-1
CASSPSSGDPSYNEQFF TGTGCCAGCAGCCCATCAAGCGGGGACCCCAGCTACAATGAGCAGTTCTTC - TRBV7-9 TRBD2 TRBJ2-1
CASSQLDMGLASDTQYF TGCGCCAGCAGCCAACTAGATATGGGACTAGCGTCAGATACGCAGTATTTT - TRBV4-1 TRBD2 TRBJ2-3
CSVGTDSTDTQYF TGCAGCGTCGGGACAGATAGCACAGATACGCAGTATTTT - TRBV29-1 TRBD1 TRBJ2-3
CSVRDRAAYNEQFF TGCAGCGTCCGGGACAGGGCGGCCTACAATGAGCAGTTCTTC once TRBV29-1 TRBD1 TRBJ2-1
CASSFTGGASQPQHF TGCGCCAGCAGCTTCACAGGGGGCGCGAGTCAGCCCCAGCATTTT - TRBV5-1 TRBD1 TRBJ1-5
CASRIDRGSKETQYF TGTGCCAGCAGAATCGACAGGGGTTCGAAAGAGACCCAGTACTTC - TRBV12-3/TRBV12-4 TRBD1 TRBJ2-5